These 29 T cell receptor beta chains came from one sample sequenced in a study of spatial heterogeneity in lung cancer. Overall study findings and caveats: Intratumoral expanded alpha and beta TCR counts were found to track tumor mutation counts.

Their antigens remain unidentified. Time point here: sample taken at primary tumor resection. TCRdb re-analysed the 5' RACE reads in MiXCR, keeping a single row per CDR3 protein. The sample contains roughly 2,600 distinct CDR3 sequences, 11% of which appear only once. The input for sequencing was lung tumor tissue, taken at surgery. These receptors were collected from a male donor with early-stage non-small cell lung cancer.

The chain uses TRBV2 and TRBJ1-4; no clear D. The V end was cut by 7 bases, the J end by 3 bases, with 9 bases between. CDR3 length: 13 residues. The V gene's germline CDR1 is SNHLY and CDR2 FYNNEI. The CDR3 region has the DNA TGTGCCAGCAACTCGTTTTCTAATGAAAAACTGTTTTTT. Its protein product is CASNSFSNEKLFF.

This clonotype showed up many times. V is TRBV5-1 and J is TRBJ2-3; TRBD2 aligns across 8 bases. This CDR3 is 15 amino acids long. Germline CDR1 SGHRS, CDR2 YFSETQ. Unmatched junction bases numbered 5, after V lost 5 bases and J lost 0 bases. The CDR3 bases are TGCGCCAGCAGGAGCGGGGGCGAAAGCACAGATACGCAGTATTTT. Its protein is CASRSGGESTDTQYF.

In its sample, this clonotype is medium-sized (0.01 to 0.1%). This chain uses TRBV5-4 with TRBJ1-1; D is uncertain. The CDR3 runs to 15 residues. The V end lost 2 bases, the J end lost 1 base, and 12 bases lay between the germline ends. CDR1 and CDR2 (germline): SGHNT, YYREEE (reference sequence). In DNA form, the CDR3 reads TGTGCCAGCAGCTTTGTGGGGAGGTCGAACACTGAAGCTTTCTTT. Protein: CASSFVGRSNTEAFF.

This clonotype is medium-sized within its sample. The CDR3 DNA is TGTGCCAGCTCACTGGGGGGGAAGGATCAGCCCCAGCATTTT. Its protein is CASSLGGKDQPQHF. The chain has TRBV18 and TRBJ1-5; maybe TRBD1 (5 bases). Germline CDR1 KGHSH, CDR2 LQKENI. V lost 4 bases to trimming and J lost 5 bases, with 12 bases between them. The CDR3 extends over 14 amino acids. Based on the CDR3 plus reference TRBV18 and TRBJ1-5, the full variable domain is NAGVMQNPRHLVRRRGQEARLRCSPMKGHSHVYWYRQLPEEGLKFMVYLQKENIIDESGMPKERFSAEFPKEGPSILRIQQVVRGDSAAYFCASSLGGKDQPQHFGDGTRLSIL.

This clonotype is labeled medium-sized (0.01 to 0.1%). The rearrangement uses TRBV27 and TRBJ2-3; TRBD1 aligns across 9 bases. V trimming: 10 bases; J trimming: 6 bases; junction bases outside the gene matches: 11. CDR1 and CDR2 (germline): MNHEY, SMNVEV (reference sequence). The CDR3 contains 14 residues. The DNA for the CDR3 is TGTGCCACGACCCCCGGGACAGGGTATGATACGCAGTATTTT. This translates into CATTPGTGYDTQYF.

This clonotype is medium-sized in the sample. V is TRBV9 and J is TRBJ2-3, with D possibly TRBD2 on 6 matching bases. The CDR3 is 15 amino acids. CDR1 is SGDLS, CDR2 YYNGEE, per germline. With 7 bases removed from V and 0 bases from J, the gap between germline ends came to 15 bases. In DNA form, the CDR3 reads TGTGCCAGCCGCCCTCCCGGGGGTAGCACAGATACGCAGTATTTT. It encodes CASRPPGGSTDTQYF. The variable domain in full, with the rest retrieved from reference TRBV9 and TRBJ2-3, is DSGVTQTPKHLITATGQRVTLRCSPRSGDLSVYWYQQSLDQGLQFLIQYYNGEERAKGNILERFSAQQFPDLHSELNLSSLELGDSALYFCASRPPGGSTDTQYFGPGTRLTVL.

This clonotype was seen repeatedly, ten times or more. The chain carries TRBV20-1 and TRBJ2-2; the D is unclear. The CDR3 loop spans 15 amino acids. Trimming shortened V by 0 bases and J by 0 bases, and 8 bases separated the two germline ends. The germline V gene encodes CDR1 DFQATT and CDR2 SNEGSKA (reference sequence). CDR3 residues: CSARDYRANTGELFF. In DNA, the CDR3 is TGCAGTGCTAGAGATTATCGGGCGAACACCGGGGAGCTGTTTTTT.

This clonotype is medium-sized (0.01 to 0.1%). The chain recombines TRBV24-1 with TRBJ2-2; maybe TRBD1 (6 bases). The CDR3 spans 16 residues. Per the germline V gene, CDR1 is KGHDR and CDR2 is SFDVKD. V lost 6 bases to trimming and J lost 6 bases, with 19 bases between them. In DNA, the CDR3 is TGTGCCACCAGTTCAGTGTCGGCAGGGGCCCCCGGGGAGCTGTTTTTT. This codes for CATSSVSAGAPGELFF.

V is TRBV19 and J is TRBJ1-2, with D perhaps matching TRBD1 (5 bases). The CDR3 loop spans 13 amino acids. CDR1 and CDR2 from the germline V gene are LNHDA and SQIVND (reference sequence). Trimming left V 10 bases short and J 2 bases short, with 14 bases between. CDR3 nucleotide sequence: TGTGCCACGAAAATGGGGCCGAACTATGGCTACACCTTC. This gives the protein CATKMGPNYGYTF.

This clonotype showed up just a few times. The CDR3 DNA reads as TGCAGTGCTAGGAAGGGCGGAAATCAGCCCCAGCATTTT. Translation gives CSARKGGNQPQHF. The V and J genes are TRBV20-1 and TRBJ1-5; D ambiguous. The CDR3 spans 13 residues. Germline V lookup: CDR1 DFQATT, CDR2 SNEGSKA (reference sequence). The V gene lost 3 bases and the J gene lost 4 bases, with 10 bases spanning the gap.

The CDR3 region has the DNA TGTGCCAGCAGTTTCCTCTCAGGGAACCCCTACGAGCAGTACTTC. This gives the protein CASSFLSGNPYEQYF. This chain joins TRBV28 and TRBJ2-7, with D possibly TRBD1 on 5 matching bases. V lost 3 bases and J 2 bases, leaving 14 bases between the germline ends. Germline loops: CDR1 MDHEN, CDR2 SYDVKM. The CDR3 covers 15 residues. The full variable domain, with the rest looked up from reference TRBV28 and TRBJ2-7, is DVKVTQSSRYLVKRTGEKVFLECVQDMDHENMFWYRQDPGLGLRLIYFSYDVKMKEKGDIPEGYSVSREKKERFSLILESASTNQTSMYLCASSFLSGNPYEQYFGPGTRLTVT.

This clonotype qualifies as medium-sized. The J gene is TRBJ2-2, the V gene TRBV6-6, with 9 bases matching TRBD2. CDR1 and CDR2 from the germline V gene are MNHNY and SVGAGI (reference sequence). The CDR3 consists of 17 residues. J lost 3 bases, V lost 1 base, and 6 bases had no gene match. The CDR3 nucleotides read TGTGCCAGCAGTTACTTAAAGACTAGCGGAGACACCGGGGAGCTGTTTTTT. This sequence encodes CASSYLKTSGDTGELFF.

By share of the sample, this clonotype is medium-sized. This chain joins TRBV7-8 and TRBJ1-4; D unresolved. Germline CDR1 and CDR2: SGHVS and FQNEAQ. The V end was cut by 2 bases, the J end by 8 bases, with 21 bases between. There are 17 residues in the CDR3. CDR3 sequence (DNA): TGTGCCAGCAGCTTAACGAACAGTGGGCCGGGGAGCGAAAAACTGTTTTTT. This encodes CASSLTNSGPGSEKLFF.

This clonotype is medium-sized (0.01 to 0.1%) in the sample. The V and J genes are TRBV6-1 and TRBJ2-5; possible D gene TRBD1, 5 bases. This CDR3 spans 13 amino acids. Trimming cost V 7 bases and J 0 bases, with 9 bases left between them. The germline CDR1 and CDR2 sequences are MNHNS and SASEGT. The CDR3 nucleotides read TGTGCCAGCAACCGACAGAACCAAGAGACCCAGTACTTC. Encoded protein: CASNRQNQETQYF.

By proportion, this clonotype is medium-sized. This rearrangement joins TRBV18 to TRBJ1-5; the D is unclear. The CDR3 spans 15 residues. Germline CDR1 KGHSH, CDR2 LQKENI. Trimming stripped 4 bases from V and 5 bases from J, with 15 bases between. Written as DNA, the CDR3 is TGTGCCAGCTCACTAGACGAGGGAGCGCATCAGCCCCAGCATTTT. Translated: CASSLDEGAHQPQHF.

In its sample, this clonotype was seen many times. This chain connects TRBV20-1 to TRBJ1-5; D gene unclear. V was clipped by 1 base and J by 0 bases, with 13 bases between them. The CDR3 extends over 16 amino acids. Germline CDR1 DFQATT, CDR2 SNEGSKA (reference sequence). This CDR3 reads CSARASGRNSNQPQHF. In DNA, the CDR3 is TGCAGTGCTAGAGCTTCCGGCAGAAATAGCAATCAGCCCCAGCATTTT.

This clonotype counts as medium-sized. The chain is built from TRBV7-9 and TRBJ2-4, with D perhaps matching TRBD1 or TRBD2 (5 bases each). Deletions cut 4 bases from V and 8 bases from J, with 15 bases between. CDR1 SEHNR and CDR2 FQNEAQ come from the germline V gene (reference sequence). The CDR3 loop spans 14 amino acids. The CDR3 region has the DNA TGTGCCAGCAGCTCTCCCCCCCGAGGGGACATTCAGTACTTC. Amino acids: CASSSPPRGDIQYF.

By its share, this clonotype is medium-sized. Here the CDR3 DNA reads TGTGCCAGCAGTGTCGGTGGTCGAGGAGGGGGCAATGGCTACACCTTC. Translation: CASSVGGRGGGNGYTF. V is TRBV28 and J is TRBJ1-2; 7 bases line up with TRBD1. The CDR3 runs to 16 residues. V lost 5 bases, J lost 6 bases, and 15 bases stayed unmatched. Germline CDR1 and CDR2: MDHEN and SYDVKM.

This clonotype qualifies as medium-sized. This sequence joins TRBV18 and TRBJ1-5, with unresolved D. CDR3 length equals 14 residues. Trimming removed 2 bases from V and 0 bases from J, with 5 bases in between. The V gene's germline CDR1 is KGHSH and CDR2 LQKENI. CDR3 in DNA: TGTGCCAGCTCACCATTAGATAGCAATCAGCCCCAGCATTTT. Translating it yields CASSPLDSNQPQHF.

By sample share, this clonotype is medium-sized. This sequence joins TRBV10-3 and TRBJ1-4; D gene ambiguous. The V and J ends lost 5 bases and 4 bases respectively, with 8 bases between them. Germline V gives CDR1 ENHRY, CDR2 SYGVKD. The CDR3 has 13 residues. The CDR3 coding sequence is TGTGCCATCAGTCCCGGGGTTAATGAAAAACTGTTTTTT. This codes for CAISPGVNEKLFF.

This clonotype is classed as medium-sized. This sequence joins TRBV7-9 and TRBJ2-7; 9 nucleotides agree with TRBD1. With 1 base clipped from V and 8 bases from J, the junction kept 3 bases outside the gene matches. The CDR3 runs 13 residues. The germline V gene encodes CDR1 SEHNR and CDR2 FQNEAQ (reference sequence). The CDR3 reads CASSLGDRDKQYF. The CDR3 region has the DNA TGTGCCAGCAGCTTAGGGGACAGGGACAAGCAGTACTTC. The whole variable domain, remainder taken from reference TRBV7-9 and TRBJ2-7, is DTGVSQNPRHKITKRGQNVTFRCDPISEHNRLYWYRQTLGQGPEFLTYFQNEAQLEKSRLLSDRFSAERPKGSFSTLEIQRTEQGDSAMYLCASSLGDRDKQYFGPGTRLTVT.

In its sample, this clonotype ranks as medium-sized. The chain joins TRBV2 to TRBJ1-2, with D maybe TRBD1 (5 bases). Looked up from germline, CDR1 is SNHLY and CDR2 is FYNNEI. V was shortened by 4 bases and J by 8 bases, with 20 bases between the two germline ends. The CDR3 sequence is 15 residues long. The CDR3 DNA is TGTGCCAGCAGTGGTCACAGGCTTCTCGCGGGGGGCTACACCTTC. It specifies CASSGHRLLAGGYTF.

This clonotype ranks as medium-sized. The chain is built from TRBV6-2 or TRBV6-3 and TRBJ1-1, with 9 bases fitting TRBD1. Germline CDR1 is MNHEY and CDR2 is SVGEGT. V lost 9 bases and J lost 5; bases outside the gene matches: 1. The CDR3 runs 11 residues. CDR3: CASGQGTEAFF. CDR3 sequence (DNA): TGTGCCAGTGGACAGGGGACTGAAGCTTTCTTT.

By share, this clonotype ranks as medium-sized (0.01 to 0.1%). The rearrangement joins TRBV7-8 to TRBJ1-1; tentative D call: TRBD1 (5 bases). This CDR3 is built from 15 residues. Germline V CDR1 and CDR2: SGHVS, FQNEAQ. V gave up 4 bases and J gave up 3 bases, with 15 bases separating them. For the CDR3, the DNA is TGTGCCAGCAGCTATACAGTGGGGGAATACACTGAAGCTTTCTTT. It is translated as CASSYTVGEYTEAFF.

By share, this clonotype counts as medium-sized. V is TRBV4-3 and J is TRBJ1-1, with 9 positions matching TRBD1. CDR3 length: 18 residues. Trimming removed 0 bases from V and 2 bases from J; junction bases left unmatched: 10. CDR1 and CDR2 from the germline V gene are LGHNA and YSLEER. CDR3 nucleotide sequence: TGCGCCAGCAGCCAAGATTTATTGGGGACAGGGCAAAACACTGAAGCTTTCTTT. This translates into CASSQDLLGTGQNTEAFF.

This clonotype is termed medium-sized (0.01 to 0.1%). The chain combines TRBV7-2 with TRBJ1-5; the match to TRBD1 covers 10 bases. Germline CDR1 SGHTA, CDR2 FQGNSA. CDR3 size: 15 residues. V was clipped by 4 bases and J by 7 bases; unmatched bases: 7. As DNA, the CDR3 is TGTGCCAGCAGCTACACCGGGACAGGGGAGCAGCCCCAGCATTTT. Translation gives CASSYTGTGEQPQHF.

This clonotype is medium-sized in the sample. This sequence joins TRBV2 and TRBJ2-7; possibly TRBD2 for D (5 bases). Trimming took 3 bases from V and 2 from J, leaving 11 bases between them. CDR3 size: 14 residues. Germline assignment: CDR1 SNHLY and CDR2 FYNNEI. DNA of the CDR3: TGTGCCAGCAGTGATGCCGGGATAACCTACGAGCAGTACTTC. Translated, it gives CASSDAGITYEQYF.

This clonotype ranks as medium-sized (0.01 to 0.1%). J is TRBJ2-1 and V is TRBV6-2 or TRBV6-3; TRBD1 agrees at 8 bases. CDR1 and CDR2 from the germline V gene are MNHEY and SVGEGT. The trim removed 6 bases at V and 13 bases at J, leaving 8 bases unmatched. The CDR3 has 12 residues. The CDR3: CASSYRGDFQFF. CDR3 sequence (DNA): TGTGCCAGCAGCTACAGGGGGGACTTTCAGTTCTTC.

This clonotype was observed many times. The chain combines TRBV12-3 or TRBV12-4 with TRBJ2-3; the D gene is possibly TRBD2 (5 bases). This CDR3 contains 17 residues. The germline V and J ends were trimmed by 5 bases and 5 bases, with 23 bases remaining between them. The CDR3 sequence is CASSVLRPLTGIDTQYF. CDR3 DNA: TGTGCCAGCAGTGTCCTACGGCCCTTGACCGGGATAGATACGCAGTATTTT.